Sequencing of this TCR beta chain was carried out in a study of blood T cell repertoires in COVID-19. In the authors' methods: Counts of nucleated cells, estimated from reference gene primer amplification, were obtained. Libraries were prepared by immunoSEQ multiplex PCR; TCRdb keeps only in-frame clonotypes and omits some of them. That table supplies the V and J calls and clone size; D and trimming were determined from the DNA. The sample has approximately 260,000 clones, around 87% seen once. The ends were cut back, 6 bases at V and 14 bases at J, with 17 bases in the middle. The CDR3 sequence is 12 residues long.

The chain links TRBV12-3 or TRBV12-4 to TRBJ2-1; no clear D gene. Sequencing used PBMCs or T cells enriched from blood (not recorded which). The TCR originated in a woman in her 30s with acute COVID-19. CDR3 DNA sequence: TGTGCCAGCAGCCCGACTCCCGGTCGGAAGTTCTTC. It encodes CASSPTPGRKFF.